The present TCR beta chain was sequenced within a study of cytomegalovirus exposure and HLA in healthy donors. The PCR used 60 Vbeta and 13 Jbeta primers. Generated by immunoSEQ multiplex PCR, the TCRdb table keeps only in-frame clones and is missing some. The profile covers over 200,000 clones, with more than 75% appearing a single time and 1.3% taken by the ten largest. Germline V lookup: CDR1 WNHNN, CDR2 SYGVQD (reference sequence). Deletions cut 4 bases from V and 0 bases from J, with 16 bases between. The CDR3 extends over 16 amino acids. Samples came from healthy bone marrow donors. This donor's record omits CMV serostatus.

Material for sequencing was PBMCs. The rearrangement links TRBV10-1 to TRBJ2-7, with D unresolved. The sequence came from a human donor in good health. CDR3: CASSGSALTGSYEQYF. The CDR3 DNA reads as TGCGCCAGCAGTGGGTCTGCGTTAACGGGCTCCTACGAGCAGTACTTC.